The source of this T cell receptor beta chain is a study of OX40 agonist ivuxolimab in advanced cancers. On the study more broadly: Of the participants, approximately 38% had some prior anti-PD-1, anti-PD-L1 or anti-CTLA-4 therapy, which was allowed. Study-level points and caveats: Researchers report that CD8+ T cells had, on average, more expanded clones than CD4+.

Comments on this clone: Its antigen is not identified.

Assay used: immunoSEQ multiplex PCR; TCRdb lists only in-frame clones, some missing. The table includes roughly 28,000 clones, around three quarters detected once. Trimming stripped 6 bases from V and 6 bases from J, with 15 bases between. The CDR3 totals 13 residues. The germline V gene has CDR1 MNHEY and CDR2 SVGAGI. Sequencing was performed on CD4+ or CD8+ T cells sorted from blood, taken in a trial of the OX40 agonist ivuxolimab. The receptor's source is an adult with an advanced solid tumor such as melanoma, head and neck, liver or kidney cancer. The rearrangement joins TRBV6-5 to TRBJ2-7; maybe TRBD1 (6 bases). The CDR3 nucleotides read TGTGCCAGCAGCTACCAGGGACATTCCGAGCAGTACTTC. Its translation: CASSYQGHSEQYF.